This TCR beta chain was recovered during a study of shared clonotypes between healthy human individuals. CD45RO-negative CD8 cells positively selected for CCR7 made up the naive population, which excluded terminally differentiated effector memory CD45RA+ cells. From germline, CDR1 is MGHRA and CDR2 YSYEKL. V lost 0 bases to trimming and J lost 3 bases, with 15 bases between them. The CDR3 has 16 amino acids. Overall study results and limits: Only blood was sampled, and tissue TCR repertoires likely differ from blood ones. An expected dependence of interdonor clonotype sharing on sequencing depth was noted.

Using immunoSEQ multiplex PCR, the repertoire was profiled, and TCRdb retains in-frame clones only, with some absent. There are hundreds of thousands of clones in the sample; 95% to 98% occur only once, and 0.3% lies in the top ten. To note about this clone: Its antigen is not known.

The source of this sequence is a man aged 30-40 years in good health. The chain is built from TRBV4-1 and TRBJ2-7, with D hard to call. The sequencing input was naive CD8+ T cells sorted from blood. CDR3 amino acids: CASSQELHGLGYEQYF. CDR3 nucleotides: TGCGCCAGCAGCCAAGAGTTACATGGATTGGGCTACGAGCAGTACTTC.